This T cell receptor beta chain was sequenced during a study of CD8+CD57+ T cells in acquired aplastic anemia. On this clonotype: Its matching antigen is unknown.

Whole-study findings and limits: There were roughly 28 CD8+ CDR3 sequences that occurred in both patients and controls. Patients and controls were not found to differ significantly in CD8+ Simpson's diversity.

Looked up from germline, CDR1 is SGDLS and CDR2 is YYNGEE. This CDR3 spans 16 amino acids. Between the trimmed V and J ends, which lost 0 bases and 6 bases, there was a span of 18 bases. Profiling that covered TCR beta VDJ and CDR3 relied on genomic DNA as its template. TCRdb processed the reads anew with MiXCR; each CDR3 protein has one entry. The sample includes around 170,000 distinct CDR3 sequences, 60% to 70% of them seen just once. Sequenced material: sorted CD4+, CD8+, or CD8+CD57+ T cells (not recorded which) from PBMCs. The receptor was derived from a human donor in good health. The chain couples TRBV9 to TRBJ2-5; D is undetermined. CDR3 sequence (DNA): TGTGCCAGCAGCGTAGTAACTGCGAAAGGGAAGAAGACCCAGTACTTC. Its translation: CASSVVTAKGKKTQYF. Drawing the rest from reference TRBV9 and TRBJ2-5, the complete variable domain is DSGVTQTPKHLITATGQRVTLRCSPRSGDLSVYWYQQSLDQGLQFLIQYYNGEERAKGNILERFSAQQFPDLHSELNLSSLELGDSALYFCASSVVTAKGKKTQYFGPGTRLLVL.